The present TCR beta chain was sequenced within a study of blood T cell repertoires in COVID-19. Study as a whole: PBMCs, B-cell-depleted T cells, or T cells provided the cDNA or gDNA that made up the material.

This clone has only one observation. Original methodology: Amplified reference gene primers provided the basis for estimating nucleated cell counts. The repertoire was sequenced with immunoSEQ multiplex PCR; TCRdb's copy has only in-frame clones and lacks some. V and J calls and clone size are copied from that table; D and trimming were computed from the DNA. Of 450,000 to 500,000 clones in the sample, 80% to 90% were seen once. CDR1 is MNHNS, CDR2 SASEGT, per germline. The CDR3 is made up of 16 amino acids. Trimming took 4 bases from V and 4 from J; bases not matched to a gene: 10. The chain couples TRBV6-1 to TRBJ1-1, with TRBD1 matching 9 bases. Sequencing input: peripheral blood. The receptor comes from a human donor in a cohort sampled during active COVID-19. The CDR3 DNA follows: TGTGCCAGCAGTGGAAAACAGGGGGCAACGGTCACTGAAGCTTTCTTT. Its translation: CASSGKQGATVTEAFF.